This T cell receptor beta chain was identified during a study of blood T cell repertoires in COVID-19. The germline V and J ends were trimmed by 3 bases and 8 bases, with 22 bases remaining between them. There are 15 residues in the CDR3. Germline values: CDR1 SQVTM, CDR2 ANQGSEA. Per the authors' pipeline: Counts of nucleated cells, estimated from reference gene primer amplification, were obtained. This table comes from immunoSEQ multiplex PCR, and its TCRdb copy is limited to in-frame clones, with some not included. V, J and clone size are taken as reported in that table, and D and trimming were inferred from the DNA itself. Here the sample spans a few hundred thousand clones, approximately 93% being singletons. Individuals aged 18 to 89 years were recruited from 20 to 25 US areas.

What was sequenced was PBMCs or T cells enriched from blood (not recorded which). The TCR was taken from a woman aged 35 to 49 who had been exposed to COVID-19. The chain employs TRBV29-1 and TRBJ1-2, with D uncertain. CDR3 DNA: TGCAGCGTTGAGGCCCGAGGTATGGTACTCGGAGGCTACACCTTC. Translated: CSVEARGMVLGGYTF.